Listed below are T cell receptor beta chains from one sample, sequenced in a study of beta chain features in type 1 diabetes. Profiling relied on immunoSEQ multiplex PCR, and the TCRdb table lists in-frame clones only, not all of them. The sample lists just over 600,000 clones, less than 20% seen once, with 0.07% to 0.095% in the top ten. Sequencing input: naive CD4+ T cells from blood. Receptor source: a man aged 18 to 35 in good health. Both conserved end residues are part of each CDR3. A D gene is named only where the DNA matches it firmly. A clone size is listed for some rows: how often the clone was seen (once, few, many), or a class if it is expanded.

TRBJ1-1 | - | TRBV29-1 | TRBD1 | CSVCRGLNTEAFF | TGCAGCGTTTGCAGGGGGCTGAACACTGAAGCTTTCTTT
TRBJ2-5 | few | TRBV7-9 | TRBD2 | CASSPRTSVETQYF | TGTGCCAGCAGCCCCCGGACTAGCGTAGAGACCCAGTACTTC
TRBJ1-2 | - | TRBV7-2 | - | CASSSLGQSNYGYTF | TGTGCCAGCAGCTCACTTGGACAGTCTAACTATGGCTACACCTTC
TRBJ2-2 | few | TRBV10-3 | - | CAMQRNLNTGELFF | TGTGCCATGCAGCGGAACTTGAACACCGGGGAGCTGTTTTTT
TRBJ1-5 | - | TRBV28 | TRBD1 | CASRGDSRVYQPQHF | TGTGCCAGCAGGGGGGACAGTCGTGTCTATCAGCCCCAGCATTTT
TRBJ2-7 | few | TRBV5-4 | TRBD2 | CASSPGPGLALSEQYF | TGTGCCAGCAGCCCTGGACCGGGACTAGCTCTTTCCGAGCAGTACTTC
TRBJ1-1 | - | TRBV30 | - | CAWGLRGRDTEAFF | TGTGCCTGGGGTCTTAGGGGTCGGGACACTGAAGCTTTCTTT
TRBJ2-5 | - | TRBV28 | - | CASSLDRKGETQYF | TGTGCCAGCAGTTTGGACAGAAAAGGAGAGACCCAGTACTTC
TRBJ1-2 | few | TRBV19 | - | CASSMRTRLYTF | TGTGCCAGTAGTATGAGAACTAGACTCTACACCTTC
TRBJ2-1 | - | TRBV5-6 | TRBD1 | CASSLVGRGSIVNEQFF | TGTGCCAGCAGCTTGGTTGGCAGGGGGAGTATTGTAAATGAGCAGTTCTTC
TRBJ2-7 | - | TRBV9 | TRBD2 | CASSGRASGIHEQYF | TGTGCCAGCAGCGGGAGGGCTAGCGGGATCCACGAGCAGTACTTC
TRBJ2-6 | few | TRBV5-8 | - | CASSFNGGANVLTF | TGTGCCAGCAGCTTCAATGGGGGGGCCAACGTCCTGACTTTC
TRBJ2-4 | - | TRBV9 | - | CASSVGPRESDIQYF | TGTGCCAGCAGCGTAGGTCCCAGGGAGTCTGACATTCAGTACTTC
TRBJ2-7 | - | TRBV7-2 | - | CASSRRDLAYEQYF | TGTGCCAGCAGCCGGCGGGACCTTGCTTACGAGCAGTACTTC
TRBJ1-6 | - | TRBV5-1 | - | CASSLQVNYNSPLHF | TGCGCCAGCAGCTTGCAGGTGAACTATAATTCACCCCTCCACTTT
TRBJ2-2 | - | TRBV7-9 | - | CASSLAGTRTGELFF | TGTGCCAGCAGCTTAGCCGGGACAAGGACCGGGGAGCTGTTTTTT
TRBJ2-6 | few | TRBV5-5 | - | CASSLVVGNSGANVLTF | TGTGCCAGCAGCTTGGTTGTAGGGAACTCTGGGGCCAACGTCCTGACTTTC